This TCR beta chain was sequenced in a study of blood T cell repertoires in COVID-19. Study overall: Samples came from the United States, Italy and Spain, spanning acute and convalescent COVID-19. PBMCs, B-cell-depleted T cells, or T cells provided the cDNA or gDNA that made up the material.

The germline V gene encodes CDR1 SGHRS and CDR2 YFSETQ. The V gene lost 0 bases and the J gene lost 7 bases, with 11 bases spanning the gap. The CDR3 covers 13 residues. Under the authors' procedure: How many nucleated cells were present was estimated from reference gene primer amplification. TCRdb's copy holds only in-frame clones and misses some; the assay was immunoSEQ multiplex PCR. D and trimming come from the DNA, and the V and J calls and clone size come from that table. This sample has fewer than 65,000 clones, with about 82% found just once. This rearrangement joins TRBV5-1 to TRBJ2-7; D uncertain. Sequencing was done on a sample of peripheral blood. The sequence came from a human donor in a cohort sampled during active COVID-19. The CDR3 spells CASSLGLASEQYF. CDR3 coding DNA: TGCGCCAGCAGCTTGGGCCTGGCAAGTGAGCAGTACTTC.